Here is one TCR beta chain with its context. TCRdb's table, derived via immunoSEQ multiplex PCR, lists solely in-frame clones and lacks some. The sample includes some 330,000 clones, approximately 90% of them seen just once. The sample originates from a study of blood T cell repertoires in COVID-19. The length of the CDR3 is 15 residues. V lost 7 bases to trimming and J lost 6 bases; unmatched junction nucleotides: 10. Germline CDR1 reads LNHDA; CDR2 reads SQIVND (reference sequence). Living in 24 US areas, the participants were between roughly 18 and 95 years of age. This chain links TRBV19 with TRBJ2-3, with 10 positions matching TRBD1. The TCR sequence derives from a man aged 25 to 40 who had recovered from COVID-19. Sequencing input: PBMCs or T cells enriched from blood (not recorded which). CDR3 sequence: CASIPRQGARDTQYF. CDR3 DNA: TGTGCCAGTATTCCGAGACAGGGGGCGAGGGATACGCAGTATTTT.